This T cell receptor beta chain was obtained from a study of blood T cells in healthy people across ages. Study-wide results and caveats: In older individuals, TCR beta diversity per million T cells was lower, falling roughly linearly with age.

The CDR3 runs to 14 residues. The germline V gene encodes CDR1 MNHNY and CDR2 SVGAGI (reference sequence). Trimming removed 7 bases at V and 4 bases at J, with 13 bases between. Comment on this clonotype: Its antigen is not identified.

For the second PCR, which ran for about 7 to 11 cycles, a sample-barcoded 5' primer and a J-beta primer mix were used. TCRdb called the 5' RACE reads again in MiXCR, with one record for every CDR3 protein. The repertoire holds about 1.7 million distinct CDR3 sequences, over 25% seen once, with 7.7% in the top ten. The receptor's source is a woman younger than 45 in good health. The chain carries TRBV6-6 and TRBJ2-2; D call uncertain. Sequenced material: blood. The CDR3 sequence: CASKEASGTGELFF. The CDR3 DNA reads as TGTGCCAGCAAAGAGGCCTCGGGCACCGGGGAGCTGTTTTTT.